These 5 T cell receptor beta chains originate from one sample sequenced in a study of early T cells in non-severe SARS-CoV-2 infection. TCRdb independently ran MiXCR on the 5' RACE reads; one entry per CDR3 protein. The sample lists 100,000 to 150,000 distinct CDR3 sequences, about 15% occurring once. Sequenced: whole blood. These receptor sequences come from an adult who was a healthcare worker with PCR-confirmed SARS-CoV-2 infection or an uninfected control (not recorded which).

This clonotype was observed a few times. The V and J genes are TRBV20-1 and TRBJ1-1; possible D gene TRBD1, 5 bases. V shed 4 bases and J shed 2 bases, with 11 bases lying between them. The germline V gene encodes CDR1 DFQATT and CDR2 SNEGSKA (reference sequence). The length of the CDR3 is 13 residues. The CDR3 is CSATRERNTEAFF. The CDR3 bases are TGCAGTGCTACCAGGGAGCGTAACACTGAAGCTTTCTTT.

The V gene is TRBV18, the J gene TRBJ2-3; D may match TRBD1 or TRBD2 (5 bases each). Germline loops: CDR1 KGHSH, CDR2 LQKENI. V lost 6 bases, J lost 5 bases, and 15 bases lay in between. The CDR3 spans 14 residues. The CDR3 region has the DNA TGTGCCAGCTCGCCTACCAATGGGGGAGATACGCAGTATTTT. It translates to CASSPTNGGDTQYF.

This clonotype appeared a few times. The chain carries TRBV27 and TRBJ2-2; D is perhaps TRBD1 (6 bases). The CDR3 contains 16 residues. Germline CDR1 MNHEY, CDR2 SMNVEV (reference sequence). The V gene lost 3 bases and the J gene lost 7 bases, with 18 bases spanning the gap. The CDR3 reads CASSLAGRGLIGELFF. CDR3 DNA: TGTGCCAGCAGTTTGGCGGGCAGGGGTTTGATCGGGGAGCTGTTTTTT.

The chain has TRBV20-1 and TRBJ2-3; the match to TRBD2 covers 11 bases. V dropped 4 bases and J dropped 6; count of bases not matched to a gene: 6. CDR1 is DFQATT and CDR2 is SNEGSKA in the germline V gene (reference sequence). The CDR3 totals 14 residues. The CDR3 coding sequence is TGCAGTGCTATTAGCGGGGGGGCCTCGGATACGCAGTATTTT. This gives the protein CSAISGGASDTQYF.

The sample holds a few counts of this clonotype. The chain is built from TRBV12-3 or TRBV12-4 and TRBJ2-7, with D perhaps matching TRBD1 (6 bases). V lost 5 bases and J 6 bases, leaving 14 bases between the germline ends. The CDR3 loop spans 13 amino acids. Here the CDR3 reads CASSRDTVGEQYF. In nucleotides, the CDR3 is TGTGCCAGCAGTCGGGACACCGTGGGCGAGCAGTACTTC.